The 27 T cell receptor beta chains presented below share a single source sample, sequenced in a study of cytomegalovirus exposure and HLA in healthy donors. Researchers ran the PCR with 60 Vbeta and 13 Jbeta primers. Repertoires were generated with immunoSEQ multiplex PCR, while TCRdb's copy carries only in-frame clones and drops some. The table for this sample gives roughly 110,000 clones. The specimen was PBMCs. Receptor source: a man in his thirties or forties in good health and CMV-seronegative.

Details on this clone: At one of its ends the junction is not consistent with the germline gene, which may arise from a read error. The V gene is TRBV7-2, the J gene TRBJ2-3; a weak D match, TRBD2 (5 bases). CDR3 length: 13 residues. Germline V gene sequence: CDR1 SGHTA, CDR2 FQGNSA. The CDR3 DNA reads TGTGCCAGCAGCCTAGCCGTTAGAGATACGCAGTATTTT. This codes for CASSLAVRDTQYF.

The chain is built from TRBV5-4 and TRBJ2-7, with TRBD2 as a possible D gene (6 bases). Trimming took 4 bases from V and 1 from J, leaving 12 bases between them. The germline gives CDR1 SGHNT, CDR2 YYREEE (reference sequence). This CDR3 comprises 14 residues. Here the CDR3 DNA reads TGTGCCAGCAGCAAAGGGACTGCGTCCTACGAGCAGTACTTC. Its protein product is CASSKGTASYEQYF.

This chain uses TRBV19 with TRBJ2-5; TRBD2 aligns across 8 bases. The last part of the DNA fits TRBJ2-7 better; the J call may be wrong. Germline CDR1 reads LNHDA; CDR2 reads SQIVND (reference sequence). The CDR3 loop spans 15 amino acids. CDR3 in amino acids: CASRLGSGDSYEQYF. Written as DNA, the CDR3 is TGTGCCAGTAGATTGGGTAGCGGGGACTCCTACGAGCAGTACTTC.

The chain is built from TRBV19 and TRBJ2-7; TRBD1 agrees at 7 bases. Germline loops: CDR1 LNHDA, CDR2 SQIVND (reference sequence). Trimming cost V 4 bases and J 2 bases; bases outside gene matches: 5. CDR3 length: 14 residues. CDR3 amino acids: CASSRWTGPYEQYF. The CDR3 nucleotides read TGTGCCAGTAGTAGATGGACAGGTCCCTACGAGCAGTACTTC.

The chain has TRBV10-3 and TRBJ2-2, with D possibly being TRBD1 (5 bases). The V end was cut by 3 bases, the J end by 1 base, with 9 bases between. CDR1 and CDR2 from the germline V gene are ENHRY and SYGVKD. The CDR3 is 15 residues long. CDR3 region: CAISDSQGNTGELFF. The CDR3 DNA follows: TGTGCCATCAGTGATAGTCAGGGGAACACCGGGGAGCTGTTTTTT.

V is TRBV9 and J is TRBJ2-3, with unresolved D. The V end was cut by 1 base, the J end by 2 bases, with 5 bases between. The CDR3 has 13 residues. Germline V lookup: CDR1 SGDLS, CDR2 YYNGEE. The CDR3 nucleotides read TGTGCCAGCAGCGTACTCCTCACAGATACGCAGTATTTT. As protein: CASSVLLTDTQYF.

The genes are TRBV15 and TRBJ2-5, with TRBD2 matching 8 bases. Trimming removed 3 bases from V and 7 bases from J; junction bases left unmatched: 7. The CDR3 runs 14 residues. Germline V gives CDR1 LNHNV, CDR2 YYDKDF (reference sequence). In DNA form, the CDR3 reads TGTGCCACCAGCAGCGGGGGGGACATCGTGACCCAGTACTTC. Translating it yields CATSSGGDIVTQYF.

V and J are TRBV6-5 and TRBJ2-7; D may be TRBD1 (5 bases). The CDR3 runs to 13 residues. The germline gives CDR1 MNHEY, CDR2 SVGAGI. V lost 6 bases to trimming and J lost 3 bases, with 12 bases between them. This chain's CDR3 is CASSRVFNYEQYF. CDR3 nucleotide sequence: TGTGCCAGCAGCAGGGTTTTCAACTACGAGCAGTACTTC.

CDR3 DNA sequence: TGCGCCAGCAGCCACTCTGACCGGGACAGACGACGAGCTTTCTTT. Amino acids: CASSHSDRDRRRAFF. This chain connects TRBV5-1 to TRBJ1-1, with 7 nucleotides matching TRBD1. Germline V gives CDR1 SGHRS, CDR2 YFSETQ. The CDR3 length is 15 residues. The J segment lost 10 bases and the V segment lost 4 bases, leaving 16 bases of the junction unmatched.

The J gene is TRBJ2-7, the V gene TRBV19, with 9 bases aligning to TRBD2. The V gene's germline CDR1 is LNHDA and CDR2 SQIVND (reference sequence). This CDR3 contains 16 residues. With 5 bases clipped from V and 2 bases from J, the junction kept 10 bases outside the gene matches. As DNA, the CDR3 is TGTGCCAGTAGTGGTCGAGCGGGGGGATCTACCTACGAGCAGTACTTC. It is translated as CASSGRAGGSTYEQYF. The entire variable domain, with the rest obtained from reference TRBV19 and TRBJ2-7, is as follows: DGGITQSPKYLFRKEGQNVTLSCEQNLNHDAMYWYRQDPGQGLRLIYYSQIVNDFQKGDIAEGYSVSREKKESFPLTVTSAQKNPTAFYLCASSGRAGGSTYEQYFGPGTRLTVT.

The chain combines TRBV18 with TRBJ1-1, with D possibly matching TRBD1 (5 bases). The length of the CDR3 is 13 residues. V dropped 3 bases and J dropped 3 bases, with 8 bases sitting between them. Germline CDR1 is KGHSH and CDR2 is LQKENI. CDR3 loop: CASSPPGDTEAFF. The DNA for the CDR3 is TGTGCCAGCTCACCCCCGGGGGACACTGAAGCTTTCTTT.

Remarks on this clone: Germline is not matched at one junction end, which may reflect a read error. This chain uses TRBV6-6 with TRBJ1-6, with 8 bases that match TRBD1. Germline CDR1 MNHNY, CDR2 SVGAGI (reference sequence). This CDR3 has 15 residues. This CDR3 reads CASSYLDRANSPLHF. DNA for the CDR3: TGTGCTAGCAGTTACTTGGACAGGGCTAATTCACCCCTCCACTTT.

The CDR3 nucleotides read TGTGCCAGCAGTTTCCGTGACAGGATCAATCAGCCCCAGCATTTT. Protein: CASSFRDRINQPQHF. J is TRBJ1-5 and V is TRBV28; tentative D call: TRBD1 (6 bases). Trimming removed 3 bases at V and 3 bases at J, with 12 bases between. Germline V lookup: CDR1 MDHEN, CDR2 SYDVKM. The CDR3 is made up of 15 amino acids.

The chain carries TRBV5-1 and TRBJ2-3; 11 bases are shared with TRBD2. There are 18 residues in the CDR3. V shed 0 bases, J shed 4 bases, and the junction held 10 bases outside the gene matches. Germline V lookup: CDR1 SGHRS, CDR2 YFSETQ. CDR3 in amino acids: CASSLAGDSGGAADTQYF. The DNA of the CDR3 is TGCGCCAGCAGCTTGGCAGGGGATAGCGGGGGGGCCGCAGATACGCAGTATTTT. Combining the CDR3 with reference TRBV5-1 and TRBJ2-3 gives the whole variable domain KAGVTQTPRYLIKTRGQQVTLSCSPISGHRSVSWYQQTPGQGLQFLFEYFSETQRNKGNFPGRFSGRQFSNSRSEMNVSTLELGDSALYLCASSLAGDSGGAADTQYFGPGTRLTVL.

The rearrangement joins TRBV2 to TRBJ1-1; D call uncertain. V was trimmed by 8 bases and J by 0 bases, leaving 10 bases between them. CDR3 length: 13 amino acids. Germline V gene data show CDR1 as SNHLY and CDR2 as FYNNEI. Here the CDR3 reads CASRRGMNTEAFF. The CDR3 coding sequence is TGTGCCAGCCGGCGGGGAATGAACACTGAAGCTTTCTTT.

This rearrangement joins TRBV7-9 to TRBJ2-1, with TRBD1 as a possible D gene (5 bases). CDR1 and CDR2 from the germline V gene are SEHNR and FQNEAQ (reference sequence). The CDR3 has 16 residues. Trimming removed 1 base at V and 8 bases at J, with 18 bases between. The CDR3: CASSLEPGIVIHEQFF. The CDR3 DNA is TGTGCCAGCAGCTTAGAGCCAGGGATCGTGATCCATGAGCAGTTCTTC.

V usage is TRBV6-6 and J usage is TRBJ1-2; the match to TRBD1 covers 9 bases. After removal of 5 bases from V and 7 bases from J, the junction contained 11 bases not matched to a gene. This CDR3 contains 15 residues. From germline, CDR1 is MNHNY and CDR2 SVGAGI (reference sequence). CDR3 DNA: TGTGCCAGCAGTCCCAAGTCCGGGACAGGGTTTGGCTACACCTTC. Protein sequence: CASSPKSGTGFGYTF.

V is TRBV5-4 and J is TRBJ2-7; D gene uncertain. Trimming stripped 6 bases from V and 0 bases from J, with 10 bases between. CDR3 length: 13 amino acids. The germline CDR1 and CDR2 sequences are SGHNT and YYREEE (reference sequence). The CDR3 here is CASTSDSSYEQYF. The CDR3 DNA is TGTGCCAGCACCTCTGATAGCTCCTACGAGCAGTACTTC.

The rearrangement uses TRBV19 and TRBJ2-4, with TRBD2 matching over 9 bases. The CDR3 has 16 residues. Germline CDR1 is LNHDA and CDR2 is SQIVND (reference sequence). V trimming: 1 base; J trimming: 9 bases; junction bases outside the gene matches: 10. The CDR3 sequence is CASSIAAGGPRAIQYF. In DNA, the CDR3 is TGTGCCAGTAGTATAGCTGCGGGGGGGCCCCGGGCCATTCAGTACTTC.

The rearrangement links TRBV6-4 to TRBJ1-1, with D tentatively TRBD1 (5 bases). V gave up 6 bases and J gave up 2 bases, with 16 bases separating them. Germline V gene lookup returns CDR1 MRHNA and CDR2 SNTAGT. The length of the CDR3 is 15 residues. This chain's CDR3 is CASSPQGGTNTEAFF. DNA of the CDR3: TGTGCCAGCAGCCCCCAAGGTGGGACTAACACTGAAGCTTTCTTT.

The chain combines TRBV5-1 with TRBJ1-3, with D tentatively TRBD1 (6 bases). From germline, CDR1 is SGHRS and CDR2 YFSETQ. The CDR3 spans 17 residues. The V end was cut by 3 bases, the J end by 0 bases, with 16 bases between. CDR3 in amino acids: CASSWDFGGSSGNTIYF. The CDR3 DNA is TGCGCCAGCAGCTGGGATTTTGGGGGCAGCTCTGGAAACACCATATATTTT.

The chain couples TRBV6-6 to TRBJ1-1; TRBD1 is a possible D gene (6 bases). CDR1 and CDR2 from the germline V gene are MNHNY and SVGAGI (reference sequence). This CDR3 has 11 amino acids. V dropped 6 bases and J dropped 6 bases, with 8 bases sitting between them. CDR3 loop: CASSGQPEAFF. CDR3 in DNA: TGTGCCAGCAGCGGACAGCCTGAAGCTTTCTTT.

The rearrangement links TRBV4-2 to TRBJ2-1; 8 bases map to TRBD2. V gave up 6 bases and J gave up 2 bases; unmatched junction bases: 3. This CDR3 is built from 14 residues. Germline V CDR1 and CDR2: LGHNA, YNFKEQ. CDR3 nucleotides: TGTGCCAGCAGTCTGCGGGGGGCCTACAATGAGCAGTTCTTC. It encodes CASSLRGAYNEQFF.

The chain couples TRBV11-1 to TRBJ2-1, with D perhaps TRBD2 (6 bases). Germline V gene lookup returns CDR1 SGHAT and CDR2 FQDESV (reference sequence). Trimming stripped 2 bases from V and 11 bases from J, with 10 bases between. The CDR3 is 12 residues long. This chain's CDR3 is CASSLRRGKQFF. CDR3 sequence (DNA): TGTGCCAGCAGCTTAAGGCGGGGTAAGCAGTTCTTC.

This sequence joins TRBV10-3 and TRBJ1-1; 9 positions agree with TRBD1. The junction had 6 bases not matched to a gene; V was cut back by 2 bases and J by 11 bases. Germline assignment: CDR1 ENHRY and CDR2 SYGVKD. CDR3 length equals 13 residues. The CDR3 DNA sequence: TGTGCCATCAGTGAGGCAGGACAGGGGATCGCTTTCTTT. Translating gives CAISEAGQGIAFF.

CDR3 region: CASSSITKRGEKLFF. The CDR3 DNA reads as TGTGCCAGCAGTTCCATAACAAAACGGGGGGAAAAACTGTTTTTT. The chain is built from TRBV28 and TRBJ1-4, with D possibly being TRBD1 (5 bases). Deletions cut 4 bases from V and 8 bases from J, with 17 bases between. The germline V gene encodes CDR1 MDHEN and CDR2 SYDVKM. CDR3 length: 15 amino acids. Based on the CDR3 plus reference TRBV28 and TRBJ1-4, the full variable domain is DVKVTQSSRYLVKRTGEKVFLECVQDMDHENMFWYRQDPGLGLRLIYFSYDVKMKEKGDIPEGYSVSREKKERFSLILESASTNQTSMYLCASSSITKRGEKLFFGSGTQLSVL.

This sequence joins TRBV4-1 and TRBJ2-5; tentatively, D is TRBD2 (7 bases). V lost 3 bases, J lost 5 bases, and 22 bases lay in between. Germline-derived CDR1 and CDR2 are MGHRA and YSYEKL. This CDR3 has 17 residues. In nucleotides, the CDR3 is TGCGCCAGCAGCCAGTATACAGGGCGCGGGGGAGCCGAGACCCAGTACTTC. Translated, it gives CASSQYTGRGGAETQYF.